The next 19 T cell receptor beta chains were all read from a single sample in a study of response to subunit inactivated influenza vaccine. TCRdb analysed the RT-PCR reads with MiXCR anew, one entry per CDR3 protein. The table records around 490,000 distinct CDR3 sequences, approximately 7.1% of them present only once. Sequenced here: PBMCs from blood, sampled roughly 24 months after vaccination. Receptors were obtained from a man in his fifties or sixties who received an inactivated influenza vaccine.

The table lists this clonotype with many counts. The chain combines TRBV15 with TRBJ2-1, with 7 bases aligning to TRBD2. This CDR3 has 15 amino acids. V was clipped by 2 bases and J by 3 bases; unmatched bases: 4. Germline CDR1 LNHNV, CDR2 YYDKDF (reference sequence). CDR3 amino acids: CATSRQGGLYNEQFF. CDR3 nucleotide sequence: TGTGCCACCAGCAGACAGGGAGGGCTCTACAATGAGCAGTTCTTC.

This clonotype is labeled medium-sized. The chain has TRBV27 and TRBJ1-1; D perhaps matches TRBD1 (5 bases). V gave up 6 bases and J gave up 1 base, with 18 bases separating them. The germline CDR1 and CDR2 sequences are MNHEY and SMNVEV (reference sequence). The CDR3 runs 16 residues. This CDR3 is CASSPGQGVGNTEAFF. In DNA form, the CDR3 reads TGTGCCAGCAGCCCAGGGCAGGGTGTCGGGAACACTGAAGCTTTCTTT.

This clonotype was counted between two and nine times. The chain is built from TRBV29-1 and TRBJ1-3; D is perhaps TRBD1 (6 bases). Germline V gene lookup returns CDR1 SQVTM and CDR2 ANQGSEA. Trimming stripped 6 bases from V and 2 bases from J, with 11 bases between. This CDR3 has 13 amino acids. CDR3 in DNA: TGCAGCGTCGGTGGGACACCTGGAAACACCATATATTTT. Residues: CSVGGTPGNTIYF.

The sample holds a few counts of this clonotype. A clone one base away is much larger, so this may be a read error. The chain couples TRBV6-6 to TRBJ2-7, with D possibly matching TRBD1 (6 bases). CDR1 is MNHNY, CDR2 SVGAGI, per germline (reference sequence). CDR3 length: 13 amino acids. Trimming left V 6 bases short and J 5 bases short, with 14 bases between. The CDR3 reads CASSPEGVHEQYF. DNA of the CDR3: TGTGCCAGCAGCCCCGAGGGGGTCCACGAGCAGTACTTC.

V is TRBV7-2 and J is TRBJ2-3; TRBD1 might be the D (7 bases). This CDR3 contains 16 residues. Trimming left V 6 bases short and J 1 base short, with 17 bases between. The germline CDR1 and CDR2 sequences are SGHTA and FQGNSA. The CDR3 sequence is CASRNGGGRGTDTQYF. Here the CDR3 DNA reads TGTGCCAGCAGGAACGGAGGGGGCCGCGGCACAGATACGCAGTATTTT.

This clonotype was found a few times. The rearrangement joins TRBV4-2 to TRBJ1-2; D is perhaps TRBD1 (6 bases). Trimming pared 0 bases from V and 6 bases from J, leaving 14 bases between. The germline gives CDR1 LGHNA, CDR2 YNFKEQ. This CDR3 comprises 15 residues. The CDR3, as DNA: TGTGCCAGCAGCCAAGATCTCGTGGGGGGCCATGGCTACACCTTC. This codes for CASSQDLVGGHGYTF.

The V call is TRBV5-4, the J call TRBJ2-5, with D maybe TRBD2 (5 bases). Germline CDR1 is SGHNT and CDR2 is YYREEE (reference sequence). V dropped 3 bases and J dropped 8 bases, with 17 bases sitting between them. This CDR3 comprises 14 residues. The CDR3 nucleotides read TGTGCCAGCAGCTCTTCGGGGTGGGGAGATACCCAGTACTTC. It yields the protein CASSSSGWGDTQYF.

This clonotype appeared many times. The chain combines TRBV29-1 with TRBJ2-7; D remains unclear. Germline V gene sequence: CDR1 SQVTM, CDR2 ANQGSEA. V was cut by 4 bases and J by 6 bases, with 10 bases left in between. CDR3 length: 11 amino acids. CDR3: CSVVRQTEQYF. DNA of the CDR3: TGCAGCGTTGTACGCCAGACCGAGCAGTACTTC.

There are a few counts of this clonotype. The chain recombines TRBV28 with TRBJ2-1; a weak D match, TRBD2 (5 bases). The germline V and J ends were trimmed by 6 bases and 0 bases, with 9 bases remaining between them. Germline loops: CDR1 MDHEN, CDR2 SYDVKM. The CDR3 consists of 14 residues. The CDR3 loop reads CASRPSNSYNEQFF. In DNA, the CDR3 is TGTGCCAGCAGACCTAGCAACTCCTACAATGAGCAGTTCTTC.

This clonotype came up many times. The chain combines TRBV9 with TRBJ2-7, with D perhaps assigned TRBD1 or TRBD2 (5 bases each). Between the trimmed V and J ends, which lost 7 bases and 0 bases, there was a span of 17 bases. This CDR3 spans 15 amino acids. Germline-derived CDR1 and CDR2 are SGDLS and YYNGEE. CDR3 bases: TGTGCCAGCTCCCCCTCCCCGGGGCCCTCCTACGAGCAGTACTTC. This gives the protein CASSPSPGPSYEQYF.

In this sample, this clonotype turned up a few times. The chain couples TRBV5-6 to TRBJ2-3; 7 nucleotides line up with TRBD2. Germline trimming cut 1 base from V and 0 bases from J; bases unmatched to any gene: 5. Germline V gene lookup returns CDR1 SGHDT and CDR2 YYEEEE. The CDR3 covers 16 residues. The CDR3 loop reads CASSLRASGSTDTQYF. CDR3 in DNA: TGTGCCAGCAGCTTGAGGGCTAGCGGTAGCACAGATACGCAGTATTTT. The full variable domain, its missing parts supplied by reference TRBV5-6 and TRBJ2-3, is DAGVTQSPTHLIKTRGQQVTLRCSPKSGHDTVSWYQQALGQGPQFIFQYYEEEERQRGNFPDRFSGHQFPNYSSELNVNALLLGDSALYLCASSLRASGSTDTQYFGPGTRLTVL.

V usage is TRBV20-1 and J usage is TRBJ2-5, with TRBD1 matching over 10 bases. V lost 6 bases, J lost 4 bases, and 5 bases stayed unmatched. CDR1 and CDR2 (germline): DFQATT, SNEGSKA (reference sequence). This CDR3 region has 13 residues. CDR3 sequence: CSANGQGGETQYF. CDR3 nucleotide sequence: TGCAGTGCGAACGGACAGGGGGGAGAGACCCAGTACTTC.

This clonotype was found a few times. The CDR3 sequence is CASSYPLVAGAIPQTGELFF. The CDR3 region has the DNA TGTGCCAGCAGTTATCCGTTGGTAGCGGGAGCCATTCCCCAAACCGGGGAGCTGTTTTTT. J is TRBJ2-2 and V is TRBV28; TRBD2 matches at 9 bases. Per germline, CDR1 MDHEN and CDR2 SYDVKM. V shed 4 bases, J shed 5 bases, and the junction held 20 bases outside the gene matches. The CDR3 is made up of 20 amino acids.

This clonotype was picked up many times. The rearrangement joins TRBV20-1 to TRBJ2-7, with 8 bases that match TRBD2. V was pared by 6 bases and J by 4 bases, with 8 bases of the junction left unmatched. CDR3 length: 13 amino acids. Germline V gene data show CDR1 as DFQATT and CDR2 as SNEGSKA (reference sequence). The CDR3 DNA is TGCAGTGCACCGAGCGGGAGTATGTACGAGCAGTACTTC. Translation gives CSAPSGSMYEQYF.

This clonotype appeared many times. DNA of the CDR3: TGTGCCAGCAGCTCAGTATTGGCGGGGGACAAGGAGACCCAGTACTTC. Protein product: CASSSVLAGDKETQYF. The J gene is TRBJ2-5, the V gene TRBV11-2; D possibly corresponds to TRBD2 (7 bases). Germline V gene lookup returns CDR1 SGHAT and CDR2 FQNNGV. Trimming stripped 4 bases from V and 5 bases from J, with 20 bases between. This CDR3 contains 16 residues.

This clonotype came up many times. The chain combines TRBV4-3 with TRBJ1-5; TRBD1 matches at 10 bases. The length of the CDR3 is 19 residues. Trimming at V came to 0 bases and at J to 1 base, leaving 9 bases not matched to a gene. The germline V gene has CDR1 LGHNA and CDR2 YSLEER. Written as DNA, the CDR3 is TGCGCCAGCAGCCAAGATTTGGGACAGGGGTATATGAGCAATCAGCCCCAGCATTTT. Translation: CASSQDLGQGYMSNQPQHF.

This clonotype appeared many times. This chain connects TRBV4-1 to TRBJ2-1, with 8 bases matching TRBD2. V was clipped by 1 base and J by 7 bases; unmatched bases: 9. There are 16 residues in the CDR3. The germline gives CDR1 MGHRA, CDR2 YSYEKL. The CDR3 loop is CASSQAGGPIRNEQFF. The DNA for the CDR3 is TGCGCCAGCAGCCAAGCGGGAGGGCCTATTAGAAATGAGCAGTTCTTC.

V and J are TRBV12-3 or TRBV12-4 and TRBJ1-5, with D possibly being TRBD1 (6 bases). CDR3 size: 13 residues. V was cut by 4 bases and J by 4 bases, with 8 bases left in between. CDR3 coding DNA: TGTGCCAGCAGTTCGGACAGAAATCAGCCCCAGCATTTT. This encodes CASSSDRNQPQHF.

This clonotype was recorded at least ten times. The J gene is TRBJ1-5, the V gene TRBV12-3 or TRBV12-4; D unclear. V was clipped by 1 base and J by 7 bases, with 11 bases between them. The CDR3 is made up of 14 amino acids. CDR3 nucleotide sequence: TGTGCCAGCAGTTTAGATGGGCATGGACAGCCCCAGCATTTT. Protein sequence: CASSLDGHGQPQHF.